These 17 T cell receptor beta chains originate from one sample sequenced in a study of shared clonotypes between healthy human individuals (dated by TCRdb to the early 2020s). Receptors were amplified or captured by the immunoSEQ multiplex PCR assay. TCRdb took this table from immuneACCESS and kept in-frame rearrangements with V and J called. Such tables lack part of the clones; where checked against another copy, unresolved V genes explain under half of the gap, and the rest is unexplained. The sample data list over a million clones, and roughly 80% of these were observed just once. The ten biggest clones cover approximately 1.5% of the sample. Sequenced material: memory CD4+ T cells sorted from blood. This sample's cell subset or site label indicates: CD45RA-negative fraction. The receptors originated from a man younger than 30 in good health.

The V and J genes are TRBV7-6 and TRBJ2-1; D may correspond to TRBD1 or TRBD2 (5 bases each). The CDR3 is 15 residues long. CDR1 SGHVS and CDR2 FNYEAQ come from the germline V gene. V was pared by 6 bases and J by 0 bases, with 12 bases between. The CDR3 loop reads CASSTGQGSYNEQFF. For the CDR3, the DNA is TGTGCCAGCAGTACGGGGCAGGGCTCCTACAATGAGCAGTTCTTC.

The chain has TRBV5-5 and TRBJ1-6; tentative D call: TRBD1 (6 bases). Germline-derived CDR1 and CDR2 are SGHKS and YYEKEE (reference sequence). This CDR3 is built from 15 residues. Deletions cut 1 base from V and 3 bases from J, with 8 bases between. This CDR3 reads CASSLTRGYNSPLHF. The CDR3 nucleotides are TGTGCCAGCAGCTTGACCAGGGGCTATAATTCACCCCTCCACTTT. The entire variable domain, with the rest obtained from reference TRBV5-5 and TRBJ1-6, is as follows: DAGVTQSPTHLIKTRGQQVTLRCSPISGHKSVSWYQQVLGQGPQFIFQYYEKEERGRGNFPDRFSARQFPNYSSELNVNALLLGDSALYLCASSLTRGYNSPLHFGNGTRLTVT.

This clone was observed at least ten times. This chain links TRBV5-1 with TRBJ2-2, with TRBD2 matching 7 bases. V shed 3 bases, J shed 4 bases, and the junction held 9 bases outside the gene matches. Germline V gene sequence: CDR1 SGHRS, CDR2 YFSETQ. This CDR3 is 16 amino acids long. The CDR3 loop is CASSSGLVMSTGELFF. The CDR3 nucleotides read TGCGCCAGCAGCTCTGGACTAGTGATGAGCACCGGGGAGCTGTTTTTT.

The V call is TRBV19, the J call TRBJ1-3; D is unclear. The germline gives CDR1 LNHDA, CDR2 SQIVND (reference sequence). V was trimmed by 5 bases and J by 0 bases, leaving 5 bases between them. CDR3 length: 13 amino acids. As DNA, the CDR3 is TGTGCCAGTAGTCCTGACTCTGGAAACACCATATATTTT. Protein: CASSPDSGNTIYF.

This clone came up once. Other DNA variants within this sample encode the same CDR3. The chain uses TRBV18 and TRBJ1-1; D gene ambiguous. The CDR3 is 13 amino acids. CDR1 is KGHSH, CDR2 LQKENI, per germline. V lost 6 bases and J lost 4, with 12 bases in between. CDR3 in amino acids: CASSQVIGTEAFF. The CDR3 DNA follows: TGTGCCAGCTCCCAGGTAATCGGCACTGAAGCTTTCTTT.

This clone was observed a handful of times. This CDR3 reads CASSPGVGSNQPQHF. The CDR3 DNA is TGTGCCAGCAGCCCCGGGGTGGGGAGCAATCAGCCCCAGCATTTT. The rearrangement joins TRBV7-2 to TRBJ1-5; D is ambiguous. The CDR3 has 15 residues. V was pared by 5 bases and J by 1 base, with 12 bases between. Germline V gene sequence: CDR1 SGHTA, CDR2 FQGNSA.

This chain links TRBV4-3 with TRBJ2-3; D not certain. The length of the CDR3 is 15 residues. Trimming pared 0 bases from V and 4 bases from J, leaving 11 bases between. CDR1 LGHNA and CDR2 YSLEER come from the germline V gene. The CDR3 region is CASSQDHLGPDTQYF. In DNA form, the CDR3 reads TGCGCCAGCAGCCAAGATCACCTGGGCCCAGATACGCAGTATTTT.

The J gene is TRBJ2-5, the V gene TRBV11-2; 9 bases fit TRBD2. There are 13 residues in the CDR3. Trimming took 8 bases from V and 4 from J; bases not matched to a gene: 5. The germline V gene has CDR1 SGHAT and CDR2 FQNNGV. CDR3 region: CASVAGEGETQYF. The CDR3 nucleotides are TGTGCCAGCGTAGCGGGGGAGGGAGAGACCCAGTACTTC.

This clone is a singleton in its sample. The chain joins TRBV4-1 to TRBJ2-5, with 8 positions matching TRBD1. CDR3 length: 16 residues. V dropped 0 bases and J dropped 5; count of bases not matched to a gene: 8. The germline V gene has CDR1 MGHRA and CDR2 YSYEKL. The CDR3 sequence: CASSQEPPGGSETQYF. The CDR3 DNA is TGCGCCAGCAGCCAAGAACCTCCAGGGGGCTCGGAGACCCAGTACTTC.

The genes are TRBV9 and TRBJ2-5; D may be TRBD2 (5 bases). V dropped 4 bases and J dropped 1 base, with 8 bases sitting between them. Germline V gene sequence: CDR1 SGDLS, CDR2 YYNGEE. The CDR3 sequence is 13 residues long. CDR3 loop: CASSRGTQETQYF. CDR3 nucleotide sequence: TGTGCCAGCAGCCGGGGTACCCAAGAGACCCAGTACTTC.

The sample holds a few counts of this clone. The chain carries TRBV28 and TRBJ2-5; 10 nucleotides agree with TRBD2. The V gene end was trimmed by 2 bases and the J gene end by 5 bases; junction bases not matched to a gene: 2. The CDR3 extends over 14 amino acids. In germline, CDR1 is MDHEN, CDR2 SYDVKM. The CDR3 bases are TGTGCCAGCAGTTTACTAGCGGGGGACGAGACCCAGTACTTC. Its protein is CASSLLAGDETQYF.

V is TRBV18 and J is TRBJ2-3; D is perhaps TRBD1 (6 bases). The CDR3 covers 12 residues. CDR1 is KGHSH and CDR2 is LQKENI in the germline V gene. The V end was cut by 3 bases, the J end by 7 bases, with 8 bases between. The CDR3 loop is CASSPQGNTQYF. The CDR3 DNA reads as TGTGCCAGCTCACCCCAGGGGAATACGCAGTATTTT. The whole variable domain, remainder taken from reference TRBV18 and TRBJ2-3, is NAGVMQNPRHLVRRRGQEARLRCSPMKGHSHVYWYRQLPEEGLKFMVYLQKENIIDESGMPKERFSAEFPKEGPSILRIQQVVRGDSAAYFCASSPQGNTQYFGPGTRLTVL.

The chain joins TRBV2 to TRBJ1-6; TRBD1 aligns across 7 bases. Trimming removed 4 bases from V and 4 bases from J; junction bases left unmatched: 13. The CDR3 extends over 18 amino acids. Germline CDR1 reads SNHLY; CDR2 reads FYNNEI. DNA for the CDR3: TGTGCCAGCAGTGTTTCTCGGGACAGAAGCTTGTATAATTCACCCCTCCACTTT. Its translation is CASSVSRDRSLYNSPLHF.

V usage is TRBV14 and J usage is TRBJ2-5, with D perhaps TRBD1 (5 bases). The DNA end lines up better with TRBJ2-7; the J call may be wrong. The germline gives CDR1 SGHDN, CDR2 FVKESK. The CDR3 totals 13 residues. This chain's CDR3 is CASSHDRDYEQYF. The CDR3 DNA reads as TGTGCCAGCAGCCACGACAGAGACTACGAGCAGTACTTC.

V usage is TRBV10-3 and J usage is TRBJ2-7; 7 bases align to TRBD2. Germline V gene data show CDR1 as ENHRY and CDR2 as SYGVKD. Trimming took 3 bases from V and 3 from J; bases not matched to a gene: 11. This CDR3 has 16 residues. This chain's CDR3 is CAISELGLAADYEQYF. CDR3 bases: TGTGCCATCAGTGAACTTGGTCTAGCGGCCGACTACGAGCAGTACTTC.

CDR3 region: CSVGGQGFETEAFF. CDR3 bases: TGCAGCGTGGGGGGACAGGGCTTTGAAACTGAAGCTTTCTTT. The chain carries TRBV29-1 and TRBJ1-1; 9 positions match TRBD1. V was pared by 6 bases and J by 5 bases, with 10 bases of the junction left unmatched. CDR3 length: 14 residues. The germline gives CDR1 SQVTM, CDR2 ANQGSEA.

This clone was recorded once. The chain uses TRBV30 and TRBJ2-2; D unresolved. This CDR3 region has 16 residues. Trimming removed 0 bases at V and 0 bases at J, with 11 bases between. The germline V gene has CDR1 GTSNPN and CDR2 SVGIG (reference sequence). CDR3 nucleotides: TGTGCCTGGAGTGTACCAACAGCCTCGAACACCGGGGAGCTGTTTTTT. It specifies CAWSVPTASNTGELFF.